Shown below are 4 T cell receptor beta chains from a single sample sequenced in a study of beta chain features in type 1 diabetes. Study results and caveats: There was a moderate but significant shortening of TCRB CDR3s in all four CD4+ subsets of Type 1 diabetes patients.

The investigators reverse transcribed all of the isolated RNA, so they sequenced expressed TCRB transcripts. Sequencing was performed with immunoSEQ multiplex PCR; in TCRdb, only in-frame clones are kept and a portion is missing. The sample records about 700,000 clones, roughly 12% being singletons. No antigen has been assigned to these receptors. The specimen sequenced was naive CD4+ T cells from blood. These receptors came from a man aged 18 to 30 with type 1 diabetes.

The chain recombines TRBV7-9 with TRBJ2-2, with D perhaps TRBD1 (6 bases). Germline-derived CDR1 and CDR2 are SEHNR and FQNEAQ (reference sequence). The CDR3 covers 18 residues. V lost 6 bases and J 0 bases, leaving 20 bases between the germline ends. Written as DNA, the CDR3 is TGTGCCAGCAGAAATACCGGGACACAGGACCCGAACACCGGGGAGCTGTTTTTT. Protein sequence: CASRNTGTQDPNTGELFF.

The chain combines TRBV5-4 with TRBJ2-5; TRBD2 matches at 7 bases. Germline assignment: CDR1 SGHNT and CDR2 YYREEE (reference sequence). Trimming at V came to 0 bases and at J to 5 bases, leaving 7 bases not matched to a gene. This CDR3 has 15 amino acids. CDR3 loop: CASSLASGGDETQYF. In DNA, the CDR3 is TGTGCCAGCAGCTTGGCGTCGGGAGGCGATGAGACCCAGTACTTC.

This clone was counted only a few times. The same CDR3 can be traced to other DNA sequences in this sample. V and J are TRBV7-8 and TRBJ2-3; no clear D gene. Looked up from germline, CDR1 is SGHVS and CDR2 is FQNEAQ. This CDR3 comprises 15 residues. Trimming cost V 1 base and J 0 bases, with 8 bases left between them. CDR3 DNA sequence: TGTGCCAGCAGCTTAGGACGGATTAGCACAGATACGCAGTATTTT. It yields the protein CASSLGRISTDTQYF.

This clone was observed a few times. This CDR3 is CASSVDRPYNEQFF. The DNA of the CDR3 is TGCGCCAGCTCCGTAGATCGCCCCTACAATGAGCAGTTCTTC. This chain uses TRBV5-1 with TRBJ2-1; D gene uncertain. The CDR3 runs 14 residues. V lost 7 bases and J lost 2, with 13 bases in between. Germline V gene data show CDR1 as SGHRS and CDR2 as YFSETQ.